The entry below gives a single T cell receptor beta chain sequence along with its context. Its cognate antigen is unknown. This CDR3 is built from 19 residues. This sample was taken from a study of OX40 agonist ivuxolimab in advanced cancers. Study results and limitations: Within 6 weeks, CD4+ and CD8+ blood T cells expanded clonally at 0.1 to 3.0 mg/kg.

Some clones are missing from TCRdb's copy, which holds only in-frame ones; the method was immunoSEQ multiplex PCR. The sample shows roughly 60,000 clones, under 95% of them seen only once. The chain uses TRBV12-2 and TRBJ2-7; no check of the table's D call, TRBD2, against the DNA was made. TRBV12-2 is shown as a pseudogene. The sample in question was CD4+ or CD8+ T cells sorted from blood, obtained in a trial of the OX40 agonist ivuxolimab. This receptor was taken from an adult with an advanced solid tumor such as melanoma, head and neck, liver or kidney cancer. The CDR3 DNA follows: TGTGCAAGTCGCTTAGCGTTCCTAGCGGGAGGGCCGCCTGATCAGGAGCAGTACTTC. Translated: CASRLAFLAGGPPDQEQYF.